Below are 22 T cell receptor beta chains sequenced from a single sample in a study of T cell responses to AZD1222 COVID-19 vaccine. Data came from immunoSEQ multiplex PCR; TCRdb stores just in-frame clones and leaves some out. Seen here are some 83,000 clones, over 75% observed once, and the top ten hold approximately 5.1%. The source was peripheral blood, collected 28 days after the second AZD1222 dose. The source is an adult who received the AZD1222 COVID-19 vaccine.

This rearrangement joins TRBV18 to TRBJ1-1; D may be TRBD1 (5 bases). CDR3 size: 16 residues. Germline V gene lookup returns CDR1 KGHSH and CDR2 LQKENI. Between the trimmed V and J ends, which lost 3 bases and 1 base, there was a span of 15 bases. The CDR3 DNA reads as TGTGCCAGCTCACCGGGAAGGGGCTTAGGGAACACTGAAGCTTTCTTT. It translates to CASSPGRGLGNTEAFF.

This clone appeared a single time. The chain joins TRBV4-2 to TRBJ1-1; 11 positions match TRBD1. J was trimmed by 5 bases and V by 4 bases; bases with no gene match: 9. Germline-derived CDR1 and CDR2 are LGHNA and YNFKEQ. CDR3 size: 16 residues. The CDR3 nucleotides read TGTGCCAGCAGCCTCGGGACAGGGGGGGCTGGGACTGAAGCTTTCTTT. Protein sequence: CASSLGTGGAGTEAFF.

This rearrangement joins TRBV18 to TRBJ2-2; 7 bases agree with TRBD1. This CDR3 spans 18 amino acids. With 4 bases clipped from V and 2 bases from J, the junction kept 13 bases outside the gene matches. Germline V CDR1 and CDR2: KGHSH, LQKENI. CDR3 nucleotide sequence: TGTGCCAGCTCACAGTCTATCGCCGGGACAGCTAACACCGGGGAGCTGTTTTTT. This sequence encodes CASSQSIAGTANTGELFF.

CDR3 in DNA: TGCGCCAGCAGCGACCGAGGATCGGGACTCAGCACAGATACGCAGTATTTT. This sequence encodes CASSDRGSGLSTDTQYF. V is TRBV5-1 and J is TRBJ2-3; D is possibly TRBD2 (6 bases). Germline V gene data show CDR1 as SGHRS and CDR2 as YFSETQ. The CDR3 sequence is 17 residues long. V was pared by 4 bases and J by 0 bases, with 18 bases between.

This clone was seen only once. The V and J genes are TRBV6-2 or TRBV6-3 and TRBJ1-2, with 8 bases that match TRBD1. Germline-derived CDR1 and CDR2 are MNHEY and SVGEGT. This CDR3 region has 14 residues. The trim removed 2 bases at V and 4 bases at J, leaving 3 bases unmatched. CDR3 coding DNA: TGTGCCAGCAGTTACGGACAGGGAGTCTATGGCTACACCTTC. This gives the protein CASSYGQGVYGYTF.

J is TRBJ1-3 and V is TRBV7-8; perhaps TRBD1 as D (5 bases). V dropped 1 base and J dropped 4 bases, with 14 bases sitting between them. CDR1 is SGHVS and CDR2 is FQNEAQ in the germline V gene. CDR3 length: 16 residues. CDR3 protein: CASSLVAQGSGNTIYF. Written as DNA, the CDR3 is TGTGCCAGCAGCTTAGTGGCGCAGGGATCCGGAAACACCATATATTTT.

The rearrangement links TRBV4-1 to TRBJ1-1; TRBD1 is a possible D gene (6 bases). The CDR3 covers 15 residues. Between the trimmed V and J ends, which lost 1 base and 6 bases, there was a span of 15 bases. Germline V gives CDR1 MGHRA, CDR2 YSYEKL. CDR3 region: CASSQGPGEGAEAFF. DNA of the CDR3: TGCGCCAGCAGCCAAGGTCCTGGGGAGGGGGCTGAAGCTTTCTTT.

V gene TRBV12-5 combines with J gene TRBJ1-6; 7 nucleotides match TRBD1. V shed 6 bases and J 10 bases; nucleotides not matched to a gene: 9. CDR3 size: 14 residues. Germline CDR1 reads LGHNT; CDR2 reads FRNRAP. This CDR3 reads CASGFDRVSSPLHF. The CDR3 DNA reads TGTGCTAGTGGATTCGACAGGGTGAGCTCACCCCTCCACTTT. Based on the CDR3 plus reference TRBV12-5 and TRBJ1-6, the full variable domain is DARVTQTPRHKVTEMGQEVTMRCQPILGHNTVFWYRQTMMQGLELLAYFRNRAPLDDSGMPKDRFSAEMPDATLATLKIQPSEPRDSAVYFCASGFDRVSSPLHFGNGTRLTVT.

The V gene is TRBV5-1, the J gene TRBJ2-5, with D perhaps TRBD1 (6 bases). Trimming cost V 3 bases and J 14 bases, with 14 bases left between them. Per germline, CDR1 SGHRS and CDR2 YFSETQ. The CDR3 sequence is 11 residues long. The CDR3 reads CASSSRDIPYF. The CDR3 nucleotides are TGCGCCAGCAGCTCCCGGGACATCCCATACTTC.

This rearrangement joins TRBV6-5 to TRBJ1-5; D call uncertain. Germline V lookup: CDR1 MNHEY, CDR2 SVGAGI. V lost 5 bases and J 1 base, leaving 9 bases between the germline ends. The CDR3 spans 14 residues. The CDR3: CASSRAQSNQPQHF. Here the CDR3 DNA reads TGTGCCAGCAGTAGGGCGCAGAGCAATCAGCCCCAGCATTTT.

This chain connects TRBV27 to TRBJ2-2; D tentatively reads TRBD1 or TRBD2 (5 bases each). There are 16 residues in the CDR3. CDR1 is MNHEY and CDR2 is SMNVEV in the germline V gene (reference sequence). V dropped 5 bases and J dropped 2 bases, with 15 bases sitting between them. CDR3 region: CASSRRDQVNTGELFF. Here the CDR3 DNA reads TGTGCCAGCAGTCGACGGGACCAAGTCAACACCGGGGAGCTGTTTTTT.

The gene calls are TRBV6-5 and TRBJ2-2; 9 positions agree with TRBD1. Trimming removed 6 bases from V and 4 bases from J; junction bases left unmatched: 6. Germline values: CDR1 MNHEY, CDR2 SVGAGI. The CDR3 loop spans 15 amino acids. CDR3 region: CASRLQGAGTGELFF. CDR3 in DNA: TGTGCCAGCAGGTTACAGGGGGCCGGCACCGGGGAGCTGTTTTTT.

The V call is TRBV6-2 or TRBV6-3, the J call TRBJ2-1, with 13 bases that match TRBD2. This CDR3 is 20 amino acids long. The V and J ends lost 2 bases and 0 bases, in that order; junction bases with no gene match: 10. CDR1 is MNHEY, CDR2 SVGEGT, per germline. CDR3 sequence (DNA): TGTGCCAGCAGTTACCCTAGGACTAGCGGGGGCCTCAGCTCCTACAATGAGCAGTTCTTC. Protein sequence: CASSYPRTSGGLSSYNEQFF.

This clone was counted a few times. For the CDR3, the DNA is TGTGCCAGCAGTGTTCGCGGGGGCGAGACCCAGTACTTC. Its protein is CASSVRGGETQYF. J is TRBJ2-5 and V is TRBV2, with TRBD2 as a possible D gene (7 bases). The germline V and J ends were trimmed by 4 bases and 5 bases, with 11 bases remaining between them. CDR1 is SNHLY and CDR2 is FYNNEI in the germline V gene. The CDR3 is 13 residues long.

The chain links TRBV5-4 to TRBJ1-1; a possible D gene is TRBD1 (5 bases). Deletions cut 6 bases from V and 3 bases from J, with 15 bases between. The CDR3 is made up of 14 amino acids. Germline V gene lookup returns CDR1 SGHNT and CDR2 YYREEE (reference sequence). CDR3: CASNYRGRDTEAFF. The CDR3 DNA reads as TGTGCCAGCAACTACCGGGGGAGGGACACTGAAGCTTTCTTT.

CDR3 nucleotide sequence: TGTGCCACCCACGGCGGCGGGAACGTGGGTCAGCCCCAGCATTTT. Translated: CATHGGGNVGQPQHF. This chain joins TRBV10-3 and TRBJ1-5; D unresolved. The germline V gene encodes CDR1 ENHRY and CDR2 SYGVKD. The CDR3 extends over 15 amino acids. Trimming stripped 10 bases from V and 6 bases from J, with 22 bases between.

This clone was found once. In nucleotides, the CDR3 is TGTGCCAGCAGCCCGGCCCGAGGCAATCAGCCCCAGCATTTT. This encodes CASSPARGNQPQHF. This chain connects TRBV7-9 to TRBJ1-5; D uncertain. Per the germline V gene, CDR1 is SEHNR and CDR2 is FQNEAQ (reference sequence). V lost 5 bases to trimming and J lost 2 bases, with 10 bases between them. The CDR3 sequence is 14 residues long. Filled out from reference TRBV7-9 and TRBJ1-5, the complete variable domain reads DTGVSQNPRHKITKRGQNVTFRCDPISEHNRLYWYRQTLGQGPEFLTYFQNEAQLEKSRLLSDRFSAERPKGSFSTLEIQRTEQGDSAMYLCASSPARGNQPQHFGDGTRLSIL.

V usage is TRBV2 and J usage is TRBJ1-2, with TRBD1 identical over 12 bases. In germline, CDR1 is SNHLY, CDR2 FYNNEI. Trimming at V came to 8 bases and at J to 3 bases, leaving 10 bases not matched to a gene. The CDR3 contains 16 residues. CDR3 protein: CASQPGQGAFYYGYTF. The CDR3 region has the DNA TGTGCCAGCCAACCGGGACAGGGGGCTTTCTACTATGGCTACACCTTC.

CDR3 nucleotide sequence: TGTGCCAGCAGCCCCAACCGTCAAGAGACCCAGTACTTC. Amino acid sequence: CASSPNRQETQYF. V is TRBV7-2 and J is TRBJ2-5; D unclear. The CDR3 covers 13 residues. V was cut by 5 bases and J by 2 bases, with 9 bases left in between. Germline CDR1 reads SGHTA; CDR2 reads FQGNSA.

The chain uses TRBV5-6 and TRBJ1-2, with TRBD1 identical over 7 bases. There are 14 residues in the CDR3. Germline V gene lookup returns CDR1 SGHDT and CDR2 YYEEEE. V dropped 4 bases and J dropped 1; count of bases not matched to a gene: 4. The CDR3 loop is CASSQGQDNYGYTF. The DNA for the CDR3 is TGTGCCAGCAGCCAAGGACAGGATAACTATGGCTACACCTTC.

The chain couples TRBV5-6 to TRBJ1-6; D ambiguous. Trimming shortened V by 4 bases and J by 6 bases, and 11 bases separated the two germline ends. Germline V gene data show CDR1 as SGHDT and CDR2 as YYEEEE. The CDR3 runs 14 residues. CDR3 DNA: TGTGCCAGCAGCCGCCCAGTGCCTAATTCACCCCTCCACTTT. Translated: CASSRPVPNSPLHF. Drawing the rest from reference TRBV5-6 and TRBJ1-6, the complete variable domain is DAGVTQSPTHLIKTRGQQVTLRCSPKSGHDTVSWYQQALGQGPQFIFQYYEEEERQRGNFPDRFSGHQFPNYSSELNVNALLLGDSALYLCASSRPVPNSPLHFGNGTRLTVT.

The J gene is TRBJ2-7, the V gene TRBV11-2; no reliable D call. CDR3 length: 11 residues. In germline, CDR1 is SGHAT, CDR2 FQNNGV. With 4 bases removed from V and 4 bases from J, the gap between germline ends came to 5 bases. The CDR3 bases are TGTGCCAGCAGCTCTTTATACGAGCAGTACTTC. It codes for CASSSLYEQYF.